This TCR beta chain stems from a study of control samples from healthy donors and cancer patients. With 1 base removed from V and 9 bases from J, the gap between germline ends came to 13 bases. The CDR3 is 14 amino acids. The germline CDR1 and CDR2 sequences are GTSNPN and SVGIG (reference sequence). The method was immunoSEQ multiplex PCR; TCRdb's version includes in-frame clones alone and lacks a portion of them. This sample has about 130,000 clones, with less than 95% found just once. The sequenced sample was blood. The V and J genes are TRBV30 and TRBJ1-6; D is unresolved. The clonotype was recovered from a man younger than 35 in good health. The CDR3 nucleotides are TGTGCCTGGAGTGATCGGCGTGGAGGTTCACCCCTCCACTTT. Translating it yields CAWSDRRGGSPLHF.